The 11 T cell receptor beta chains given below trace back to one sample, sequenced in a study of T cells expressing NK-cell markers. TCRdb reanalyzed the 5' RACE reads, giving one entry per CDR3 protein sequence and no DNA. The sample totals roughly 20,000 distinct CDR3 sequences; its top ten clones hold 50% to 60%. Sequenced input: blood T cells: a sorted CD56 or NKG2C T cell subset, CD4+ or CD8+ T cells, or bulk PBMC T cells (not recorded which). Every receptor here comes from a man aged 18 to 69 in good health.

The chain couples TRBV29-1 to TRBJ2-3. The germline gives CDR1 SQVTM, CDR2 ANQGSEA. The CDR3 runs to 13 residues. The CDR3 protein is CSVGKGTTDTQYF.

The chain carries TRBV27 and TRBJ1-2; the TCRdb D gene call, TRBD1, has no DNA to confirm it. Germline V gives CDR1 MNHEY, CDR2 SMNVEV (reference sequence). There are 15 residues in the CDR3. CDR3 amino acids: CASTALTGVVGGYTF.

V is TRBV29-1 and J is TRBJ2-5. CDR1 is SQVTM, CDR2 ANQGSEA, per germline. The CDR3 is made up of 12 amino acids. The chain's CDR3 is CSVVRLEETQYF.

The CDR3 here is CAISEFSNQPQHF. The J gene is TRBJ1-5, the V gene TRBV10-3. Germline CDR1 reads ENHRY; CDR2 reads SYGVKD. CDR3 length equals 13 residues.

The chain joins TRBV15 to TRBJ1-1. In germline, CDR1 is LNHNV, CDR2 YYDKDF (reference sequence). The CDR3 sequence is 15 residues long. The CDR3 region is CATAPVLGLNTEAFF. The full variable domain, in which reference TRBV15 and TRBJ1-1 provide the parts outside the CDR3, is DAMVIQNPRYQVTQFGKPVTLSCSQTLNHNVMYWYQQKSSQAPKLLFHYYDKDFNNEADTPDNFQSRRPNTSFCFLDIRSPGLGDTAMYLCATAPVLGLNTEAFFGQGTRLTVV.

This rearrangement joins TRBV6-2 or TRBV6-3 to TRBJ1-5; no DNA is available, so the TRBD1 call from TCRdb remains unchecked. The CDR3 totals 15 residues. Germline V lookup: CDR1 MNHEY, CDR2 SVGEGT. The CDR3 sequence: CASGQSGHSNQPQHF.

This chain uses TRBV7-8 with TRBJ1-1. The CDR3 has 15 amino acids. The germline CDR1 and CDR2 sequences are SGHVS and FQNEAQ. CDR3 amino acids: CASSLAENENGEAFF.

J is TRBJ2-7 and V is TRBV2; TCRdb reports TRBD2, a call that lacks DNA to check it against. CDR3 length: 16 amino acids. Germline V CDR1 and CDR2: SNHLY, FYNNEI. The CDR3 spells CASSEVRGLAGGEQYF. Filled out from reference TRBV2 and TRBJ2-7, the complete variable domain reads EPEVTQTPSHQVTQMGQEVILRCVPISNHLYFYWYRQILGQKVEFLVSFYNNEISEKSEIFDDQFSVERPDGSNFTLKIRSTKLEDSAMYFCASSEVRGLAGGEQYFGPGTRLTVT.

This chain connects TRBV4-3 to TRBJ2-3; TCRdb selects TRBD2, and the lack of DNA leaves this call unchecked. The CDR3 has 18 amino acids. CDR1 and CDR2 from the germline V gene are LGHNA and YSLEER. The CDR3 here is CASSRVLGLAGGTDTQYF.

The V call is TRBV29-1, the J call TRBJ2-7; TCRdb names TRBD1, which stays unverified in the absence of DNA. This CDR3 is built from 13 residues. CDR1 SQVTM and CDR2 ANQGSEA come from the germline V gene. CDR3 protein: CSVDMGGLGEQYF.

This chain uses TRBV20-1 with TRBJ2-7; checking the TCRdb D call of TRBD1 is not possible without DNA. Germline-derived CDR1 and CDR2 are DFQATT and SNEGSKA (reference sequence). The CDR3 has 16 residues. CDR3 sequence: CSARGTGQGASYEQYF.